This TCR beta chain stems from a study of patients and donors after allogeneic stem cell transplantation. Trimming removed 2 bases at V and 9 bases at J, with 7 bases between. This CDR3 comprises 11 residues. CDR1 and CDR2 (germline): MNHEY, SVGAGI. TCRdb re-called the RT-PCR reads with MiXCR, one entry per CDR3 protein. The data contain over 25,000 distinct CDR3 sequences, around 33% of them seen just once; the ten biggest clones take up 76%. The chain joins TRBV6-5 to TRBJ2-5; either TRBD1 or TRBD2 may supply D (5 bases each). Sequencing used blood, either unsorted or a sorted T cell fraction (not recorded which). The receptor's source is a human donor who was either an allogeneic HSCT recipient or a stem cell or donor lymphocyte infusion donor (not recorded which). It is not recorded whose cells these are; they may come from a transplant donor. CDR3 sequence: CASSYVGAQYF. CDR3 DNA sequence: TGTGCCAGCAGTTACGTGGGGGCCCAGTACTTC.